This T cell receptor beta chain originates from a study of beta chain features in type 1 diabetes. Study-wide context: Cell yields, age and gender were similar between patients and healthy donors.

CD4+ naive, central memory, regulatory and stem cell-like memory subsets were isolated by sorting on CD45RO/CCR7/CD25/CD127/CD95/CD27. Reverse transcribing all isolated RNA meant expressed TCRB transcripts were sequenced. The repertoire was sequenced with immunoSEQ multiplex PCR; TCRdb's copy has only in-frame clones and lacks some. The table has under 450,000 clones, about 15% seen once. Whole-study results and caveats: Highly expressing activated T cells could be over-counted with a cDNA template. When VDJ junctions were examined, type 1 diabetes patients showed fewer insertions and more deletions.

This clone appeared a few times. Its antigen remains unidentified. Input material: naive CD4+ T cells from blood. This clonotype was sampled from a young man in good health.

The CDR3 loop is CASGSGQGNYNEQFF. In DNA form, the CDR3 reads TGTGCTAGTGGTTCAGGGCAGGGAAATTACAATGAGCAGTTCTTC. The gene calls are TRBV12-5 and TRBJ2-1; D possibly corresponds to TRBD1 (5 bases). With 4 bases removed from V and 4 bases from J, the gap between germline ends came to 14 bases. Per germline, CDR1 LGHNT and CDR2 FRNRAP. CDR3 length equals 15 residues.